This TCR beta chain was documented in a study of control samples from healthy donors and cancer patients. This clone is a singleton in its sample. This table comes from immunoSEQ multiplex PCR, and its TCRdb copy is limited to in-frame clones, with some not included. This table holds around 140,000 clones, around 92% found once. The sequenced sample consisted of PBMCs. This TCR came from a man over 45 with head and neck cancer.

The CDR3 sequence is CASDPTSGRALSNEQFF. The DNA for the CDR3 is TGTGCCAGCGATCCCACTAGCGGGAGGGCCTTGAGTAACGAGCAGTTCTTC. The chain joins TRBV7-9 to TRBJ2-1; 13 bases align to TRBD2. This CDR3 comprises 17 residues. Per the germline V gene, CDR1 is SEHNR and CDR2 is FQNEAQ (reference sequence). Germline trimming cut 8 bases from V and 10 bases from J; bases unmatched to any gene: 17.